A single sample gave rise to the 27 T cell receptor beta chains below, sequenced in a study of blood T cells in healthy people across ages. Through a sample-barcoded 5' primer and a J-beta primer mix, a second PCR was run for roughly 6 to 11 cycles. From the 5' RACE reads, TCRdb called clonotypes with MiXCR, one entry per CDR3 protein. Here the sample spans over 600,000 distinct CDR3 sequences, around a fifth being singletons. Sequenced: blood. These receptors were taken from a man aged 65 to 85 in good health.

In this sample, this clonotype turned up many times. The chain has TRBV5-1 and TRBJ2-1; D unresolved. Trimming removed 0 bases from V and 0 bases from J, with 10 bases in between. The CDR3 is 16 amino acids. Germline V gene sequence: CDR1 SGHRS, CDR2 YFSETQ. The CDR3 sequence: CASSLDGPSSYNEQFF. Written as DNA, the CDR3 is TGCGCCAGCAGCTTGGATGGTCCCAGCTCCTACAATGAGCAGTTCTTC. Supplemented by reference TRBV5-1 and TRBJ2-1, the full variable domain reads KAGVTQTPRYLIKTRGQQVTLSCSPISGHRSVSWYQQTPGQGLQFLFEYFSETQRNKGNFPGRFSGRQFSNSRSEMNVSTLELGDSALYLCASSLDGPSSYNEQFFGPGTRLTVL.

This clonotype appeared many times. The J gene is TRBJ1-1, the V gene TRBV12-3 or TRBV12-4; D possibly corresponds to TRBD1 (5 bases). The CDR3 totals 11 residues. V dropped 2 bases and J dropped 11 bases, with 9 bases sitting between them. This CDR3 reads CASSLQGGAFF. DNA for the CDR3: TGTGCCAGCAGTTTACAGGGTGGTGCTTTCTTT.

This clonotype was detected a few times. This chain uses TRBV12-3 or TRBV12-4 with TRBJ2-2; tentatively, D is TRBD1 (6 bases). Trimming took off 5 bases at V and 2 bases at J, with 9 bases between the two ends. CDR3 size: 14 residues. The CDR3 nucleotides read TGTGCCAGCAGTCGACAGGTCAACACCGGGGAGCTGTTTTTT. Protein sequence: CASSRQVNTGELFF.

V gene TRBV28 combines with J gene TRBJ2-2; 9 nucleotides line up with TRBD2. The V and J ends lost 5 bases and 1 base, in that order; junction bases with no gene match: 5. The CDR3 is 16 amino acids. CDR1 MDHEN and CDR2 SYDVKM come from the germline V gene. Written as DNA, the CDR3 is TGTGCCAGCAGTACGGCTAGCGGGATGAACACCGGGGAGCTGTTTTTT. As protein: CASSTASGMNTGELFF.

The chain recombines TRBV6-6 with TRBJ1-4; D might be TRBD1 (5 bases). CDR3 size: 15 residues. V was shortened by 0 bases and J by 5 bases, with 10 bases between the two germline ends. Germline-derived CDR1 and CDR2 are MNHNY and SVGAGI (reference sequence). CDR3 in amino acids: CASSYSSGVNEKLFF. The CDR3, as DNA: TGTGCCAGCAGTTACTCATCGGGGGTAAATGAAAAACTGTTTTTT.

This clonotype has only a few counts. The genes are TRBV5-1 and TRBJ2-1; either TRBD1 or TRBD2 may supply D (5 bases each). CDR3 size: 16 residues. V was trimmed by 0 bases and J by 2 bases, leaving 12 bases between them. Germline-derived CDR1 and CDR2 are SGHRS and YFSETQ. In DNA, the CDR3 is TGCGCCAGCAGCTTGGCCCTAGAGGGACCCTACAATGAGCAGTTCTTC. Translation: CASSLALEGPYNEQFF.

The table lists this clonotype with a few counts. This chain joins TRBV10-3 and TRBJ2-1, with D possibly being TRBD1 (6 bases). Looked up from germline, CDR1 is ENHRY and CDR2 is SYGVKD. The V end was cut by 2 bases, the J end by 3 bases, with 8 bases between. The CDR3 extends over 14 amino acids. The CDR3 spells CAISETGNYNEQFF. In DNA form, the CDR3 reads TGTGCCATCAGTGAGACAGGGAACTACAATGAGCAGTTCTTC.

This chain uses TRBV7-9 with TRBJ2-3, with no clear D. Germline CDR1 and CDR2: SEHNR and FQNEAQ (reference sequence). Trimming stripped 0 bases from V and 3 bases from J, with 10 bases between. The CDR3 loop spans 15 amino acids. In nucleotides, the CDR3 is TGTGCCAGCAGCTTAGCGCTAGGGAAAACAGATACGCAGTATTTT. Protein: CASSLALGKTDTQYF.

The J gene is TRBJ2-7, the V gene TRBV12-3 or TRBV12-4, with a weak D call TRBD2 (5 bases). V was pared by 2 bases and J by 5 bases, with 13 bases between. The CDR3 is 14 residues long. This CDR3 is CASSLRAGRDEQYF. CDR3 sequence (DNA): TGTGCCAGCAGTTTAAGGGCGGGCAGAGACGAGCAGTACTTC.

This clonotype was counted only a few times. This chain links TRBV7-2 with TRBJ1-6; D may be TRBD1 (5 bases). Trimming cost V 2 bases and J 13 bases, with 18 bases left between them. Germline CDR1 SGHTA, CDR2 FQGNSA. This CDR3 contains 15 residues. The DNA of the CDR3 is TGTGCCAGCAGCTTAACTACTCAGGGCTCCTTTCCCCTCCACTTT. It specifies CASSLTTQGSFPLHF. The variable domain in full, completed from reference TRBV7-2 and TRBJ1-6, reads GAGVSQSPSNKVTEKGKDVELRCDPISGHTALYWYRQSLGQGLEFLIYFQGNSAPDKSGLPSDRFSAERTGGSVSTLTIQRTQQEDSAVYLCASSLTTQGSFPLHFGNGTRLTVT.

The CDR3 spells CASSFVAGELFF. The DNA for the CDR3 is TGTGCCAGCAGCTTTGTAGCCGGGGAGCTGTTTTTT. The genes are TRBV7-2 and TRBJ2-2; D gene unclear. The germline V and J ends were trimmed by 3 bases and 6 bases, with 5 bases remaining between them. There are 12 residues in the CDR3. CDR1 and CDR2 (germline): SGHTA, FQGNSA.

This clonotype showed up just a few times. The chain carries TRBV3-1 and TRBJ2-1; 8 bases match TRBD1. The CDR3 consists of 15 residues. Germline trimming cut 6 bases from V and 9 bases from J; bases unmatched to any gene: 13. Germline V gives CDR1 LGHDT, CDR2 YNNKEL (reference sequence). CDR3 sequence: CASRLSDRGEGEQFF. The CDR3, as DNA: TGTGCCAGCAGACTTTCCGACAGGGGCGAAGGTGAGCAGTTCTTC.

As concerns this clonotype: A single base separates this from a much larger clone, so it may be a read error. The chain combines TRBV2 with TRBJ1-4; TRBD1 is a possible D gene (5 bases). This CDR3 comprises 15 residues. CDR1 and CDR2 from the germline V gene are SNHLY and FYNNEI. CDR3 sequence: CASSGGQGGDEKLSF. The DNA for the CDR3 is TGTGCCAGCAGTGGGGGCCAGGGCGGTGATGAAAAACTGTCTTTT.

This clonotype was seen a few times. The chain links TRBV12-3 or TRBV12-4 to TRBJ1-2; 9 bases line up with TRBD1. CDR3 length equals 15 residues. Losses at the gene ends were 8 bases for V and 7 bases for J; bases not matched to a gene: 14. CDR3 loop: CASRNGGQGPLGYTF. The CDR3 coding sequence is TGTGCCAGCCGCAATGGGGGACAGGGTCCGCTTGGCTACACCTTC.

With regard to this clonotype: The germline gene is not matched at one end of the junction; a read error may be the cause. The rearrangement links TRBV28 to TRBJ2-7; D gene uncertain. The CDR3 is 12 amino acids. Germline loops: CDR1 MDHEN, CDR2 SYDVKM. The CDR3 DNA reads as TGTGCCTGCAGTCTACTTGGCGGTGAGCAGTACTTC. Residues: CACSLLGGEQYF.

CDR3 sequence (DNA): TGTGCCAGCAGCTCCCCACGACTAGTGTCCAAAAACATTCAGTACTTC. Translated, it gives CASSSPRLVSKNIQYF. V gene TRBV6-1 combines with J gene TRBJ2-4; a weak D match, TRBD2 (6 bases). CDR1 is MNHNS and CDR2 is SASEGT in the germline V gene. V was pared by 6 bases and J by 2 bases, with 17 bases between. The CDR3 runs 16 residues.

The gene calls are TRBV28 and TRBJ2-7; D tentatively reads TRBD1 or TRBD2 (5 bases each). With 3 bases removed from V and 3 bases from J, the gap between germline ends came to 12 bases. Germline V gene data show CDR1 as MDHEN and CDR2 as SYDVKM. The CDR3 covers 14 residues. CDR3 sequence (DNA): TGTGCCAGCAGTTTTTTAGGGACCGTCTACGAGCAGTACTTC. Translation: CASSFLGTVYEQYF.

This clonotype has a handful of counts. The V call is TRBV4-3, the J call TRBJ2-3, with 9 bases lining up with TRBD2. This CDR3 has 15 residues. CDR1 is LGHNA, CDR2 YSLEER, per germline. Germline trimming cut 0 bases from V and 3 bases from J; bases unmatched to any gene: 1. The CDR3 spells CASSQETSGTDTQYF. In DNA form, the CDR3 reads TGCGCCAGCAGCCAAGAAACTAGCGGGACAGATACGCAGTATTTT.

This clonotype was observed a few times. The chain couples TRBV20-1 to TRBJ2-7; 8 bases map to TRBD2. With V trimmed by 6 bases and J by 8 bases, 6 bases remained unmatched. Germline lookup yields CDR1 DFQATT and CDR2 SNEGSKA (reference sequence). The CDR3 has 11 residues. The CDR3 loop reads CSASSGSQQYF. CDR3 nucleotides: TGCAGTGCGTCCAGCGGGAGCCAGCAGTACTTC.

In this sample, this clonotype turned up once. J is TRBJ2-1 and V is TRBV7-3; D gene uncertain. Trimming stripped 0 bases from V and 8 bases from J, with 8 bases between. There are 13 residues in the CDR3. Germline CDR1 is SGHTA and CDR2 is FQGTGA. CDR3 coding DNA: TGTGCCAGCAGCTTAACAACGATCCATGAGCAGTTCTTC. It translates to CASSLTTIHEQFF.

This clonotype was seen more than once but under ten times. V and J are TRBV18 and TRBJ2-5; 8 bases are shared with TRBD1. This CDR3 region has 14 residues. V lost 3 bases and J lost 3; bases outside the gene matches: 3. Per germline, CDR1 KGHSH and CDR2 LQKENI. This chain's CDR3 is CASSPNRGEETQYF. DNA for the CDR3: TGTGCCAGCTCACCTAACAGGGGGGAAGAGACCCAGTACTTC.

The chain carries TRBV28 and TRBJ2-2, with 10 bases fitting TRBD1. Germline V gene sequence: CDR1 MDHEN, CDR2 SYDVKM. V lost 3 bases and J lost 5; bases outside the gene matches: 6. The length of the CDR3 is 16 residues. CDR3 protein: CASSFPDRGGTGELFF. The CDR3 DNA reads as TGTGCCAGCAGTTTCCCGGACAGGGGGGGTACCGGGGAGCTGTTTTTT.

The V call is TRBV4-1, the J call TRBJ2-3; possibly TRBD1 for D (6 bases). There are 14 residues in the CDR3. The germline V gene has CDR1 MGHRA and CDR2 YSYEKL. Trimming took 0 bases from V and 6 from J, leaving 10 bases between them. Written as DNA, the CDR3 is TGCGCCAGCAGCCAAGAAGGGGGTTGGGATACGCAGTATTTT. Its protein is CASSQEGGWDTQYF.

This chain links TRBV3-1 with TRBJ2-7, with TRBD2 matching 10 bases. Germline V gene data show CDR1 as LGHDT and CDR2 as YNNKEL (reference sequence). The CDR3 runs to 13 residues. V dropped 7 bases and J dropped 3; count of bases not matched to a gene: 3. CDR3 DNA: TGTGCCAGCACTTCTAGCGGGAGCTACGAGCAGTACTTC. Amino acids: CASTSSGSYEQYF.

The chain carries TRBV20-1 and TRBJ2-5; a possible D gene is TRBD2 (6 bases). The assigned J gene may be wrong: the sequence end matches TRBJ2-1 better. The length of the CDR3 is 15 residues. Germline lookup yields CDR1 DFQATT and CDR2 SNEGSKA (reference sequence). The chain's CDR3 is CSASGSTPSYNEQFF. The CDR3 bases are TGCAGTGCTAGCGGGAGTACACCAAGCTACAATGAGCAGTTCTTC.

This clonotype showed up just once. The V and J genes are TRBV7-9 and TRBJ2-1, with a possible D match to TRBD2 (6 bases). Looked up from germline, CDR1 is SEHNR and CDR2 is FQNEAQ (reference sequence). The germline V and J ends were trimmed by 1 base and 14 bases, with 12 bases remaining between them. This CDR3 is built from 12 residues. The CDR3 region has the DNA TGTGCCAGCAGCTTAGACGGGAGAAAGAAGTTCTTC. It yields the protein CASSLDGRKKFF.

This clonotype has a single count. In nucleotides, the CDR3 is TGTGCCAGCAGCCCCCGACTAGCGGGGACCACAGATACGCAGTATTTT. It yields the protein CASSPRLAGTTDTQYF. The chain joins TRBV7-2 to TRBJ2-3; 11 bases match TRBD2. The CDR3 sequence is 16 residues long. V lost 5 bases, J lost 2 bases, and 6 bases stayed unmatched. Per the germline V gene, CDR1 is SGHTA and CDR2 is FQGNSA.